This T cell receptor beta chain was obtained from a study of shared clonotypes between healthy human individuals. The study ran the assay at deep level. Measured with immunoSEQ multiplex PCR; TCRdb has only the in-frame clones, and not every one. The data hold around 1,900,000 clones, with around 93% observed a single time. This CDR3 contains 13 residues. Trimming cost V 6 bases and J 8 bases, with 16 bases left between them. The germline gives CDR1 LNHNV, CDR2 YYDKDF (reference sequence). Naive CD8 cells were CD45RO-negative, positively selected for CCR7, excluding terminally differentiated effector memory CD45RA+ cells. This clone appeared a single time.

The sequence was obtained from a man aged 18 to 30 in good health. Some clones in this sample may be carry-over from other donors' samples. Material: naive CD8+ T cells from PBMCs. The chain carries TRBV15 and TRBJ1-2; unclear D gene. The DNA for the CDR3 is TGTGCCACCAGGCCCGCTTCCTCTGCAGGCTACACCTTC. Protein: CATRPASSAGYTF. Full variable domain (remainder filled in from reference TRBV15 and TRBJ1-2): DAMVIQNPRYQVTQFGKPVTLSCSQTLNHNVMYWYQQKSSQAPKLLFHYYDKDFNNEADTPDNFQSRRPNTSFCFLDIRSPGLGDTAMYLCATRPASSAGYTFGSGTRLTVV.